This T cell receptor (beta chain) came from a study of blood T cells in healthy people across ages. CDR3 length equals 12 residues. Germline V gene data show CDR1 as SGHVS and CDR2 as FQNEAQ. V dropped 1 base and J dropped 11 bases, with 8 bases sitting between them. The use of a sample-barcoded 5' primer and a J-beta primer mix characterized a second PCR of roughly 6 to 11 cycles. TCRdb analysed the 5' RACE reads with MiXCR anew, one entry per CDR3 protein. The repertoire includes about 1.4 million distinct CDR3 sequences, approximately 59% of them detected once, and about 6.7% sits in the top ten. This clonotype was detected a few times.

Sample: blood. This sequence joins TRBV7-8 and TRBJ1-4; unclear D gene. The sequence came from a young man in good health. CDR3 DNA: TGTGCCAGCAGCTTAGATCTTGGGAAACTGTTTTTT. Its translation is CASSLDLGKLFF.